This T cell receptor (beta chain) was profiled in a study of OX40 agonist ivuxolimab in advanced cancers. Data came from immunoSEQ multiplex PCR; TCRdb stores just in-frame clones and leaves some out. The data show 30,000 to 40,000 clones, with around 90% seen just once and approximately 10% held by the top ten. Source: CD4+ or CD8+ T cells sorted from blood, taken in a trial of the OX40 agonist ivuxolimab. This TCR came from an adult with an advanced solid tumor such as melanoma, head and neck, liver or kidney cancer.

The CDR3 coding sequence is TGCGCCAGCAGCTTGGGTCAGGAAACTGGAAACACCATATATTTT. Its translation is CASSLGQETGNTIYF. The chain has TRBV5-1 and TRBJ1-3, with D unresolved. V lost 0 bases and J lost 2, with 9 bases in between. CDR3 length: 15 residues. Germline V gene sequence: CDR1 SGHRS, CDR2 YFSETQ.